What follows are 21 T cell receptor beta chains derived from one specimen sequenced in a study of T-cell memory formation after mild COVID-19. Using its own MiXCR run on the 5' RACE reads, TCRdb lists one record per CDR3 protein. The top ten hold about 23% of the sample, which has fewer than 300,000 distinct CDR3 sequences, roughly 17% seen once. Material for sequencing was PBMCs or a T cell subset sorted from them (not recorded which). The source is a man aged 18 to 29 who had mild COVID-19 (a few samples of this study predate the infection). Cell type and time point are not known.

This clonotype has just a few counts. The chain couples TRBV7-7 to TRBJ2-2; 9 positions match TRBD1. The J segment lost 6 bases and the V segment lost 3 bases, leaving 5 bases of the junction unmatched. CDR1 SSHAT and CDR2 FNYEAQ come from the germline V gene (reference sequence). CDR3 size: 15 residues. The CDR3 DNA follows: TGTGCCAGCAGCTTCGGACAGGGGTTGTCCGGGGAGCTGTTTTTT. It is translated as CASSFGQGLSGELFF. Full variable domain (rest looked up from reference TRBV7-7 and TRBJ2-2): GAGVSQSPRYKVTKRGQDVTLRCDPISSHATLYWYQQALGQGPEFLTYFNYEAQPDKSGLPSDRFSAERPEGSISTLTIQRTEQRDSAMYRCASSFGQGLSGELFFGEGSRLTVL.

This clonotype was seen many times. This chain links TRBV7-2 with TRBJ2-5; TRBD2 agrees at 12 bases. Trimming took 8 bases from V and 3 from J; bases not matched to a gene: 1. CDR3 length: 13 residues. Germline V gene lookup returns CDR1 SGHTA and CDR2 FQGNSA. The CDR3 region is CASPSGREETQYF. CDR3 bases: TGTGCCAGCCCTAGCGGGAGGGAAGAGACCCAGTACTTC.

V gene TRBV2 combines with J gene TRBJ2-2; D may be TRBD1 or TRBD2 (5 bases each). Looked up from germline, CDR1 is SNHLY and CDR2 is FYNNEI. This CDR3 comprises 14 residues. V lost 10 bases to trimming and J lost 6 bases, with 18 bases between them. As DNA, the CDR3 is TGTGCCAACCAGCCCCGGGACCACTCCGGGGAGCTGTTTTTT. Its protein product is CANQPRDHSGELFF. The complete variable domain, with remaining parts taken from reference TRBV2 and TRBJ2-2, reads EPEVTQTPSHQVTQMGQEVILRCVPISNHLYFYWYRQILGQKVEFLVSFYNNEISEKSEIFDDQFSVERPDGSNFTLKIRSTKLEDSAMYFCANQPRDHSGELFFGEGSRLTVL.

This chain connects TRBV7-3 to TRBJ2-5; TRBD1 agrees at 8 bases. V lost 5 bases, J lost 2 bases, and 4 bases stayed unmatched. In germline, CDR1 is SGHTA, CDR2 FQGTGA. The CDR3 totals 14 residues. For the CDR3, the DNA is TGTGCCAGCAGCCAACAGGGGGGACAAGAGACCCAGTACTTC. Translation: CASSQQGGQETQYF.

This clonotype was counted a few times. This chain links TRBV21-1 with TRBJ1-5; the table's TRBD1 call for D was not verified on the DNA. TRBV21-1 has pseudogene status. This CDR3 is 17 amino acids long. This CDR3 is CASSPPRFQGSNQPQHF. In DNA, the CDR3 is TGTGCCAGCAGCCCCCCAAGGTTTCAGGGAAGCAATCAGCCCCAGCATTTT.

This clonotype has just a few counts. J is TRBJ2-2 and V is TRBV12-3 or TRBV12-4; D unclear. V lost 8 bases to trimming and J lost 9 bases, with 16 bases between them. The CDR3 is 13 amino acids. Written as DNA, the CDR3 is TGTGCCAGCGGAGTAGCCCATGTCCGGGAGCTGTTTTTT. It translates to CASGVAHVRELFF.

This clonotype was detected a few times. V usage is TRBV14 and J usage is TRBJ2-4; 12 bases agree with TRBD1. The ends lost 6 bases at V and 8 bases at J; junction bases unmatched: 2. The V gene's germline CDR1 is SGHDN and CDR2 FVKESK. This CDR3 has 13 residues. CDR3 sequence (DNA): TGTGCCAGCAGGGGACAGGGGGCCGACATTCAGTACTTC. Translating gives CASRGQGADIQYF.

The sample holds a few counts of this clonotype. The J gene is TRBJ2-3, the V gene TRBV7-2; tentative D call: TRBD2 (5 bases). The CDR3 has 15 residues. CDR1 is SGHTA, CDR2 FQGNSA, per germline. V was trimmed by 4 bases and J by 2 bases, leaving 13 bases between them. The CDR3 spells CASSYRIGDTDTQYF. The CDR3 DNA reads TGTGCCAGCAGCTATCGTATCGGGGACACAGATACGCAGTATTTT. Drawing the rest from reference TRBV7-2 and TRBJ2-3, the complete variable domain is GAGVSQSPSNKVTEKGKDVELRCDPISGHTALYWYRQSLGQGLEFLIYFQGNSAPDKSGLPSDRFSAERTGGSVSTLTIQRTQQEDSAVYLCASSYRIGDTDTQYFGPGTRLTVL.

There are a few counts of this clonotype. The chain combines TRBV6-5 with TRBJ2-7; maybe TRBD1 (6 bases). The CDR3 has 14 residues. In germline, CDR1 is MNHEY, CDR2 SVGAGI. The V and J ends lost 7 bases and 3 bases respectively, with 16 bases between them. The CDR3 DNA is TGTGCCAGCACTGAACAGGGCCAGAGCTACGAGCAGTACTTC. Encoded protein: CASTEQGQSYEQYF.

Worth noting for this clonotype: A much larger clone lies a single base off, so this may be a read error. This chain's CDR3 is CASSLRHTGELFF. The DNA for the CDR3 is TGTGCCAGCAGCTTAAGGCACACCGGGGAGCTGTTTTTT. The chain combines TRBV11-2 with TRBJ2-2, with D unresolved. The CDR3 totals 13 residues. V lost 2 bases to trimming and J lost 3 bases, with 4 bases between them. Germline V gene lookup returns CDR1 SGHAT and CDR2 FQNNGV.

The J gene is TRBJ1-2, the V gene TRBV2; D is unclear. V lost 7 bases and J lost 8, with 17 bases in between. From germline, CDR1 is SNHLY and CDR2 FYNNEI. The CDR3 is made up of 13 amino acids. CDR3 protein: CASNTGSPGGYTF. The DNA of the CDR3 is TGTGCCAGCAACACCGGGTCCCCAGGCGGCTACACCTTC.

Many counts were recorded for this clonotype. This chain joins TRBV7-2 and TRBJ2-3; 7 bases line up with TRBD2. V trimming: 4 bases; J trimming: 3 bases; junction bases outside the gene matches: 10. The CDR3 extends over 16 amino acids. Looked up from germline, CDR1 is SGHTA and CDR2 is FQGNSA. CDR3 loop: CASSWWGGLRTDTQYF. In nucleotides, the CDR3 is TGTGCCAGCAGCTGGTGGGGGGGACTGAGAACAGATACGCAGTATTTT.

This clonotype occurred many times. The rearrangement uses TRBV4-3 and TRBJ2-5, with TRBD1 matching 10 bases. The CDR3 sequence is 17 residues long. Unmatched junction bases numbered 7, after V lost 0 bases and J lost 3 bases. From germline, CDR1 is LGHNA and CDR2 YSLEER. For the CDR3, the DNA is TGCGCCAGCAGCCAAGAGCCTCCGGGACAGGGGAAAGAGACCCAGTACTTC. Translated, it gives CASSQEPPGQGKETQYF.

The V gene is TRBV25-1, the J gene TRBJ2-7; the D gene is possibly TRBD1 (6 bases). The germline CDR1 and CDR2 sequences are MGHDK and SYGVNS. The CDR3 has 17 amino acids. The V gene lost 7 bases and the J gene lost 0 bases, with 22 bases spanning the gap. Here the CDR3 DNA reads TGTGCCAGCACGGGTGGACAGAAGACACCGTTCTCCTACGAGCAGTACTTC. Protein: CASTGGQKTPFSYEQYF.

This clonotype turned up a few times. The V gene is TRBV12-3 or TRBV12-4, the J gene TRBJ1-2; TRBD1 aligns across 7 bases. This CDR3 comprises 14 residues. Trimming cost V 5 bases and J 3 bases; bases outside gene matches: 6. The CDR3 reads CASSARDSHYGYTF. For the CDR3, the DNA is TGTGCCAGCAGTGCACGGGACAGCCACTATGGCTACACCTTC.

This clonotype was counted ten times or more. This sequence joins TRBV6-6 and TRBJ2-5; 8 nucleotides agree with TRBD2. This CDR3 contains 14 residues. CDR1 MNHNY and CDR2 SVGAGI come from the germline V gene (reference sequence). V lost 5 bases and J lost 5; bases outside the gene matches: 7. CDR3 bases: TGTGCCAGCAGTCTTCGGGGGGGCCGGGAGACCCAGTACTTC. It specifies CASSLRGGRETQYF.

This clonotype was seen a handful of times. The V call is TRBV15, the J call TRBJ1-2; D is uncertain. The CDR3 is 16 amino acids. V dropped 0 bases and J dropped 3 bases, with 14 bases sitting between them. Germline V lookup: CDR1 LNHNV, CDR2 YYDKDF (reference sequence). The CDR3 nucleotides are TGTGCCACCAGCAGAGATCGCGGCAGGCTTCACTATGGCTACACCTTC. It specifies CATSRDRGRLHYGYTF.

This clonotype has more than one count but fewer than ten. The chain is built from TRBV3-1 and TRBJ1-1; 7 bases are shared with TRBD1. Germline CDR1 LGHDT, CDR2 YNNKEL (reference sequence). This CDR3 comprises 15 residues. V trimming: 4 bases; J trimming: 3 bases; junction bases outside the gene matches: 8. CDR3 sequence (DNA): TGTGCCAGCAGCCCCGACAGGGTGCAGGACACTGAAGCTTTCTTT. Translating gives CASSPDRVQDTEAFF.

J is TRBJ2-7 and V is TRBV7-9; no clear D. There are 12 residues in the CDR3. The V gene's germline CDR1 is SEHNR and CDR2 FQNEAQ (reference sequence). Trimming shortened V by 5 bases and J by 10 bases, and 15 bases separated the two germline ends. Written as DNA, the CDR3 is TGTGCCAGCAGCCCGGGCCTGGCGTACCAGTACTTC. Translated, it gives CASSPGLAYQYF.

The V and J genes are TRBV7-9 and TRBJ2-2; 11 bases match TRBD2. V lost 7 bases, J lost 3 bases, and 10 bases stayed unmatched. Germline V lookup: CDR1 SEHNR, CDR2 FQNEAQ (reference sequence). The CDR3 runs 17 residues. Here the CDR3 reads CASIYSGGALDTGELFF. The CDR3 nucleotides are TGTGCCAGCATCTATAGCGGGGGGGCCCTCGACACCGGGGAGCTGTTTTTT.

This clonotype has only a few counts. The V and J genes are TRBV12-3 or TRBV12-4 and TRBJ2-1; D is perhaps TRBD2 (5 bases). V was cut by 8 bases and J by 3 bases, with 11 bases left in between. The CDR3 sequence is 13 residues long. CDR3 loop: CASVADYYNEQFF. CDR3 sequence (DNA): TGTGCCAGCGTGGCAGACTACTACAATGAGCAGTTCTTC.